This TCR beta chain is drawn from a study of blood T cells in healthy people across ages. As to this clonotype: The antigen is unknown.

Sample-barcoded 5' priming and a J-beta primer mix drove a second PCR of about 6 to 12 cycles. Researchers report that a template-switch adaptor with 12 random nucleotides tagged each cDNA molecule. TCRdb re-called the 5' RACE reads through MiXCR, storing one row per CDR3 protein. The repertoire has 760,000 or so distinct CDR3 sequences, 25% of them found once; the top ten carry around 9.2%. Broader study findings: While age rose, TCR beta diversity per million T cells dropped in a roughly linear way.

The CDR3 is made up of 16 amino acids. Germline V gives CDR1 SGDLS, CDR2 YYNGEE. The sample also formed part of further work on T cells of mothers and their children. Per that study: Mothers and children who were related shared slightly more overlap than unrelated pairs, but not significantly more.

The receptor was isolated from a boy aged 10-17 years in good health. This chain links TRBV9 with TRBJ2-1; D is possibly TRBD1 (6 bases). The J call could be wrong; TRBJ2-7 is a better fit for the DNA end. Sequenced input: blood. The CDR3 here is CASSSGQPPGSYEQYF. DNA of the CDR3: TGTGCCAGCAGCTCAGGACAGCCCCCAGGCTCCTACGAGCAGTACTTC.